This T cell receptor (beta chain) was retrieved from a study of early T cells in non-severe SARS-CoV-2 infection. Points from the study as a whole: Clonotype matching in VDJdb favored anti-spike CD8 responses and did not capture private and CD4 specificities.

Unique molecular identifiers tagged individual cDNA molecules. TCRdb fed the 5' RACE reads into MiXCR, producing one record per CDR3 protein. The sample contains roughly 80,000 distinct CDR3 sequences, about 11% of which appear only once. This clonotype was seen only a few times. Its target is unknown. This CDR3 comprises 13 residues. Trimming stripped 10 bases from V and 2 bases from J, with 12 bases between. Per the germline V gene, CDR1 is MNHEY and CDR2 is SVGEGT. The chain joins TRBV6-2 or TRBV6-3 to TRBJ1-3, with no clear D. The sequence was obtained from an adult who was a healthcare worker with PCR-confirmed SARS-CoV-2 infection or an uninfected control (not recorded which). The material sequenced was whole blood, taken at baseline. The CDR3 DNA reads as TGTGCCACTGAGCGGAATGCTGGAAACACCATATATTTT. Its translation: CATERNAGNTIYF.